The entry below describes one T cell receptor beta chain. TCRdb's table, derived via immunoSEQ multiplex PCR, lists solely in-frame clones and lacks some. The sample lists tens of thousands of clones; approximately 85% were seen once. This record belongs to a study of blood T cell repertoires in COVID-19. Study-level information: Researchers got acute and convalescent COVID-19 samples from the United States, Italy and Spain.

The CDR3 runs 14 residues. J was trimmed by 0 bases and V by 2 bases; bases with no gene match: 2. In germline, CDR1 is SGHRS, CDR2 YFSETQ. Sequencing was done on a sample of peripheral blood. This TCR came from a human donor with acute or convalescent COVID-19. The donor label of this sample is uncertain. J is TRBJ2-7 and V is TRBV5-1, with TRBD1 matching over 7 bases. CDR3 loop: CASSFGDSSYEQYF. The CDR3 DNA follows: TGCGCCAGCAGCTTCGGGGACAGCTCCTACGAGCAGTACTTC.